The sequence of this T cell receptor (beta chain) was determined in a study of cytomegalovirus exposure and HLA in healthy donors. General observations from the study: Cytomegalovirus-associated TCR beta chains were listed, numbering under 200. It was found in a later analysis that first-cohort TCR clusters tended to co-occur in the 120 validation repertoires.

Profiled with immunoSEQ multiplex PCR; TCRdb holds only in-frame clones, not every one. Of 150,000 or so clones in the sample, nearly 90% are singletons; the top ten hold roughly 1.2%. Notes on this clone: Its antigen is not identified.

Germline V gene lookup returns CDR1 SGHAT and CDR2 FQNNGV. The CDR3 contains 19 residues. The V segment lost 1 base and the J segment 4 bases; nucleotides outside the gene matches: 12. The sample consisted of PBMCs. This receptor was obtained from a woman between 18 and 29 years old in good health and CMV-seronegative. V is TRBV11-2 and J is TRBJ2-2, with 10 bases that match TRBD1. CDR3 sequence: CASSLVRRWDRGPTGELFF. The CDR3 DNA reads TGTGCCAGCAGCTTAGTCCGCCGTTGGGACAGGGGACCCACCGGGGAGCTGTTTTTT. Full variable domain (rest looked up from reference TRBV11-2 and TRBJ2-2): EAGVAQSPRYKIIEKRQSVAFWCNPISGHATLYWYQQILGQGPKLLIQFQNNGVVDDSQLPKDRFSAERLKGVDSTLKIQPAKLEDSAVYLCASSLVRRWDRGPTGELFFGEGSRLTVL.